This TCR beta chain was documented in a study of beta chain features in type 1 diabetes. Study information: Patients shared similar age, gender and cell yields with healthy donors.

Concerning this clone itself: Its specificity is not known.

A CD45RO/CCR7/CD25/CD127/CD95/CD27 panel sorted naive, central memory, regulatory and stem cell-like memory CD4+ cells. The germline V gene has CDR1 SGHTA and CDR2 FQGNSA. V gave up 3 bases and J gave up 6 bases, with 9 bases separating them. The CDR3 runs 13 residues. Isolated RNA was reverse transcribed in full, so expressed TCRB transcripts were sequenced. TCRdb's table, derived via immunoSEQ multiplex PCR, lists solely in-frame clones and lacks some. The sample yields about 160,000 clones, about 9.4% seen once. Regarding the study as a whole: Diminished insertions and augmented deletions at VDJ junctions characterized type 1 diabetes patients. TCRB CDR3 length was moderately but significantly reduced in all four CD4+ subsets of Type 1 diabetes patients. Whether TCRB rearrangement is influenced by HLA type was left unresolved in this analysis.

What was sequenced was central memory CD4+ T cells from blood. The V gene is TRBV7-2, the J gene TRBJ2-1; D might be TRBD1 (6 bases). The receptor was derived from a man aged 25-40 years with type 1 diabetes. The DNA for the CDR3 is TGTGCCAGCAGCTTGCCAGGGGTCAATGAGCAGTTCTTC. It yields the protein CASSLPGVNEQFF.